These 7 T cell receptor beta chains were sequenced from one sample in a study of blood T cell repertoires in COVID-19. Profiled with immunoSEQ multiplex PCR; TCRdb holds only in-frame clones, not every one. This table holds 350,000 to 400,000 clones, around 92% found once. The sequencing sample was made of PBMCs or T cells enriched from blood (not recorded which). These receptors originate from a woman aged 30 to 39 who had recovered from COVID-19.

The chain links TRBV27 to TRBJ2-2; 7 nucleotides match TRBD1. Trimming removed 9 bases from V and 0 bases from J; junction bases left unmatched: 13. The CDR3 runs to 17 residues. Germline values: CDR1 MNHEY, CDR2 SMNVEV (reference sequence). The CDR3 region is CASSPGQPTANTGELFF. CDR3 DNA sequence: TGTGCCAGTTCACCGGGACAGCCGACCGCGAACACCGGGGAGCTGTTTTTT.

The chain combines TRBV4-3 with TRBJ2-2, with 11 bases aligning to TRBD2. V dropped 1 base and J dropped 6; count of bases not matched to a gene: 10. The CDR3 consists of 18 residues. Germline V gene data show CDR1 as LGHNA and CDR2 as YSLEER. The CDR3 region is CASSQAPSGGPSSGELFF. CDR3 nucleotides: TGCGCCAGCAGCCAAGCCCCTAGCGGGGGGCCTAGTTCCGGGGAGCTGTTTTTT.

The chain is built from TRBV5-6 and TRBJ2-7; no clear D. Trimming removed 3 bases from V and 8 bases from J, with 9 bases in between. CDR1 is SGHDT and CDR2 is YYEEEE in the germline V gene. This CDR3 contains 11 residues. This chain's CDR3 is CASSYAQKQYF. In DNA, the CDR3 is TGTGCCAGCAGCTATGCCCAGAAGCAGTACTTC. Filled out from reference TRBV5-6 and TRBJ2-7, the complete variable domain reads DAGVTQSPTHLIKTRGQQVTLRCSPKSGHDTVSWYQQALGQGPQFIFQYYEEEERQRGNFPDRFSGHQFPNYSSELNVNALLLGDSALYLCASSYAQKQYFGPGTRLTVT.

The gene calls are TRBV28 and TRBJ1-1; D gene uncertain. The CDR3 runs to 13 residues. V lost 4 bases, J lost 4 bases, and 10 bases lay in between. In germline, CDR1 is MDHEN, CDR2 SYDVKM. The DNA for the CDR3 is TGTGCCAGCAGTTCCCGGGAGATCACTGAAGCTTTCTTT. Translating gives CASSSREITEAFF.

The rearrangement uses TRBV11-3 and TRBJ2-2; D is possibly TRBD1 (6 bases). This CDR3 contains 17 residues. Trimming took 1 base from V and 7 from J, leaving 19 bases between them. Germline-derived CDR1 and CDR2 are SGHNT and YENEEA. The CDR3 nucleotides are TGTGCCAGCAGCTTAGCCCCGGGACACAGGGATAGCGGGGAGCTGTTTTTT. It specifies CASSLAPGHRDSGELFF.

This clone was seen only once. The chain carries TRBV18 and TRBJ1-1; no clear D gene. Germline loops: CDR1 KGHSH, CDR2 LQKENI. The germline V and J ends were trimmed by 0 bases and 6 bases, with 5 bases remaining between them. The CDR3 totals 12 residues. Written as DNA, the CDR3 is TGTGCCAGCTCACCACCGGCCCCTGAAGCTTTCTTT. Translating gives CASSPPAPEAFF.

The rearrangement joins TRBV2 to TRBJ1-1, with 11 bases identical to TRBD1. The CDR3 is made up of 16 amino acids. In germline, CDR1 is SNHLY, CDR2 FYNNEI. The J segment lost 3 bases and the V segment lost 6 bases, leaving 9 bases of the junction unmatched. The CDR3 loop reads CASRGTGGSRDTEAFF. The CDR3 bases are TGTGCCAGCAGGGGGACAGGGGGAAGTAGGGACACTGAAGCTTTCTTT.